This T cell receptor (beta chain) was identified in a study of OX40 agonist ivuxolimab in advanced cancers. The repertoire was sequenced with immunoSEQ multiplex PCR; TCRdb's copy has only in-frame clones and lacks some. The data show roughly 86,000 clones, 85% to 90% seen once. The sequencing used CD4+ or CD8+ T cells sorted from blood, collected in a trial of the OX40 agonist ivuxolimab. This sequence originates from an adult with an advanced solid tumor such as melanoma, head and neck, liver or kidney cancer.

The CDR3 loop reads CSVEDDREQYF. In DNA form, the CDR3 reads TGCAGCGTTGAAGATGACCGCGAGCAGTACTTC. The J gene is TRBJ2-7, the V gene TRBV29-1; D uncertain. The CDR3 covers 11 residues. Germline V gene lookup returns CDR1 SQVTM and CDR2 ANQGSEA. V lost 0 bases and J 6 bases, leaving 6 bases between the germline ends.